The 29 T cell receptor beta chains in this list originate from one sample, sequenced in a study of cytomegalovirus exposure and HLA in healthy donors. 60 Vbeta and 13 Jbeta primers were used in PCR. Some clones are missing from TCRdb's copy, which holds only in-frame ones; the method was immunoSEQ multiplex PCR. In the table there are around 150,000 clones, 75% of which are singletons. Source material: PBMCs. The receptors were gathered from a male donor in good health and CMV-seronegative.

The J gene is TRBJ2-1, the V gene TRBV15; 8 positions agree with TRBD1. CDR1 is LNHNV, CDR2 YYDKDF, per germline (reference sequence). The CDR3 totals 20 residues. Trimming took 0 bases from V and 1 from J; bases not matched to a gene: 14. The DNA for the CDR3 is TGTGCCACCAGCAGAGATCCCCCCGGGCCAGGGGGCTTTTCCTACAATGAGCAGTTCTTC. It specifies CATSRDPPGPGGFSYNEQFF.

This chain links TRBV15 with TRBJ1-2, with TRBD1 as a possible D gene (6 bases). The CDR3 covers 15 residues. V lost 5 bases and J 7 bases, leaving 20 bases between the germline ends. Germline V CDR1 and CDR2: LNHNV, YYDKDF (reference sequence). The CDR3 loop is CATSEVYRETAGYTF. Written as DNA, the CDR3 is TGTGCCACCAGCGAAGTTTACAGGGAGACGGCTGGCTACACCTTC.

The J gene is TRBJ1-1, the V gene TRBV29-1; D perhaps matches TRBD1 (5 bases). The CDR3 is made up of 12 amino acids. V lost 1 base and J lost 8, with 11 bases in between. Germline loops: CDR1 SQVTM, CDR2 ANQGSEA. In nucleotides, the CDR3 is TGCAGCGTTGAAGGGTTTCGGGGGGAAGCTTTCTTT. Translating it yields CSVEGFRGEAFF.

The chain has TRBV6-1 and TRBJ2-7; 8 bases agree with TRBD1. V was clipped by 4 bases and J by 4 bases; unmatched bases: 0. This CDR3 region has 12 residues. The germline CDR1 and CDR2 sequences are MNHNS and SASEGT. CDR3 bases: TGTGCCAGCAGTGGACAGGGGTACGAGCAGTACTTC. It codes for CASSGQGYEQYF.

CDR3 bases: TGTGCCAGCAGTGAAGGACACGAAGGAAACACCATATATTTT. This gives the protein CASSEGHEGNTIYF. The chain carries TRBV6-1 and TRBJ1-3; D remains ambiguous. The CDR3 contains 14 residues. Trimming shortened V by 1 base and J by 4 bases, and 8 bases separated the two germline ends. Germline V lookup: CDR1 MNHNS, CDR2 SASEGT.

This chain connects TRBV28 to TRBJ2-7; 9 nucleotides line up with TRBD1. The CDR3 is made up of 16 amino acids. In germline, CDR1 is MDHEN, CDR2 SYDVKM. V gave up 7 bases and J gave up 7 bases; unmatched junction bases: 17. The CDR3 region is CASNERGQGPRREQYF. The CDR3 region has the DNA TGTGCCAGCAACGAGAGGGGACAGGGTCCAAGGAGAGAGCAGTACTTC. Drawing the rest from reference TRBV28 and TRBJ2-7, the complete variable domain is DVKVTQSSRYLVKRTGEKVFLECVQDMDHENMFWYRQDPGLGLRLIYFSYDVKMKEKGDIPEGYSVSREKKERFSLILESASTNQTSMYLCASNERGQGPRREQYFGPGTRLTVT.

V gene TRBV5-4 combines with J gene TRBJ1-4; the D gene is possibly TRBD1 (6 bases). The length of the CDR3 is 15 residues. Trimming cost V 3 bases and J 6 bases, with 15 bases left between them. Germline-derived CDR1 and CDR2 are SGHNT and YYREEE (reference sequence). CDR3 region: CASSYPGEGDEKLFF. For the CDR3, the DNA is TGTGCCAGCAGCTACCCAGGGGAGGGGGATGAAAAACTGTTTTTT.

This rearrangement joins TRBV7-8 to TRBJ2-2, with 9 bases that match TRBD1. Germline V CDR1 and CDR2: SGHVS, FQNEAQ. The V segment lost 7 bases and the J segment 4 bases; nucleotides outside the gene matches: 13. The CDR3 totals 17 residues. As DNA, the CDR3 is TGTGCCAGCATCCCGACAGCGGGACAGGGAGGCACCGGGGAGCTGTTTTTT. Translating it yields CASIPTAGQGGTGELFF.

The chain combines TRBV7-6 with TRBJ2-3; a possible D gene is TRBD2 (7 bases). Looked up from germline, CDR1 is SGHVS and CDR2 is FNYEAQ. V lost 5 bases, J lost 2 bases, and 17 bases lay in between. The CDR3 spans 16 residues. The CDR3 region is CASSLRKGGLTDTQYF. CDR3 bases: TGTGCCAGCAGCCTGCGGAAGGGGGGGCTCACAGATACGCAGTATTTT.

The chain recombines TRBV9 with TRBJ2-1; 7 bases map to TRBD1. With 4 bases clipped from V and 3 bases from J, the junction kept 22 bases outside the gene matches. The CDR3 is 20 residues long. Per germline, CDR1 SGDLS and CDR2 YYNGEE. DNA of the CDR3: TGTGCCAGCAGCCCACAAGCCCAAATAACAGGGGTAAGGGGCTACAATGAGCAGTTCTTC. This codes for CASSPQAQITGVRGYNEQFF.

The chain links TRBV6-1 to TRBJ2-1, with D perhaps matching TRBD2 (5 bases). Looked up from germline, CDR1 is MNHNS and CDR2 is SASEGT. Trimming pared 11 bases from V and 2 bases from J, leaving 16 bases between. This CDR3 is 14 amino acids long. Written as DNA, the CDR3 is TGTGCCTCCACAATGGAGAGGGCCTACAATGAGCAGTTCTTC. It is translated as CASTMERAYNEQFF.

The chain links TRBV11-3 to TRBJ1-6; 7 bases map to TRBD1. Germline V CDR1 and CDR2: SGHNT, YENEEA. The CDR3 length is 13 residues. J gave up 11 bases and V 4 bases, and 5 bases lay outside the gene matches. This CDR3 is CASSSTTGAPLHF. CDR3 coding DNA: TGTGCCAGCAGCTCTACTACAGGGGCACCCCTCCACTTT.

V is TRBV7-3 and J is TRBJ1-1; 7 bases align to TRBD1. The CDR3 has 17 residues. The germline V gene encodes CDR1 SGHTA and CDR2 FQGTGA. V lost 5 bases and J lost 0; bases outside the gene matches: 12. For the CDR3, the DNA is TGTGCCAGCAGCGGGACAGCCAAGCTTTACATGAACACTGAAGCTTTCTTT. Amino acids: CASSGTAKLYMNTEAFF. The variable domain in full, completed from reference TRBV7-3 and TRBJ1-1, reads GAGVSQTPSNKVTEKGKYVELRCDPISGHTALYWYRQSLGQGPEFLIYFQGTGAADDSGLPNDRFFAVRPEGSVSTLKIQRTERGDSAVYLCASSGTAKLYMNTEAFFGQGTRLTVV.

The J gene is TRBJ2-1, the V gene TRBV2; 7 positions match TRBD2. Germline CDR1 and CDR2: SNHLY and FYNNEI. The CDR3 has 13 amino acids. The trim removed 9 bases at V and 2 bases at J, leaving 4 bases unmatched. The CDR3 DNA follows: TGTGCCAGGGGGGGGAGGGCCTACAATGAGCAGTTCTTC. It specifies CARGGRAYNEQFF.

CDR3 in DNA: TGTGCCAGCTCACCGGGGGACAGGGTAGAGACCCAGTACTTC. Its protein is CASSPGDRVETQYF. The chain employs TRBV18 and TRBJ2-5; 9 bases line up with TRBD1. Germline CDR1 reads KGHSH; CDR2 reads LQKENI. Trimming cost V 3 bases and J 4 bases; bases outside gene matches: 3. The CDR3 is 14 amino acids.

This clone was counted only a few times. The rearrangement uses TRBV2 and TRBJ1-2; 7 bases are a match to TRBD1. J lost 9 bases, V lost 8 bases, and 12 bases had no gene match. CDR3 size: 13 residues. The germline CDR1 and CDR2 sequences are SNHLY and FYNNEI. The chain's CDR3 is CASGGQPATSYTF. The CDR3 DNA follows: TGTGCCAGCGGGGGACAGCCGGCCACAAGCTACACCTTC.

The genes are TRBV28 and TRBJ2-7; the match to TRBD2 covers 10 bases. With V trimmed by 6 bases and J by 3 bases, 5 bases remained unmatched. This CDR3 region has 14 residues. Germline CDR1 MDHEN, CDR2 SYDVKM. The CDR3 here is CASRTSGIGYEQYF. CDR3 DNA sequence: TGTGCCAGCAGAACTAGCGGGATAGGCTACGAGCAGTACTTC.

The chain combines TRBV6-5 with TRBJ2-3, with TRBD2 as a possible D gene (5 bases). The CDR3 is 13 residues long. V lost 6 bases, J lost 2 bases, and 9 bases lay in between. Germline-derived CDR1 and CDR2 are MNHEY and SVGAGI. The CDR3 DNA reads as TGTGCCAGCAGGTCGACTACCACAGATACGCAGTATTTT. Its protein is CASRSTTTDTQYF.

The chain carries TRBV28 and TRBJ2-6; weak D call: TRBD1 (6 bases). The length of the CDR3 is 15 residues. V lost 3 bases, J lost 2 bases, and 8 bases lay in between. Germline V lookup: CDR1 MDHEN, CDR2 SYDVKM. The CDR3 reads CASSFRTAGANVLTF. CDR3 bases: TGTGCCAGCAGTTTCCGGACAGCTGGGGCCAACGTCCTGACTTTC.

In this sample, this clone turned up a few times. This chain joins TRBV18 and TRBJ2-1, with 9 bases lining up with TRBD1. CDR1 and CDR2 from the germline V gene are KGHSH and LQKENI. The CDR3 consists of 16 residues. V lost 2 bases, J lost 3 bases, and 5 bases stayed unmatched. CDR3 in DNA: TGTGCCAGCTCACCAATCAGACAGGGGGACTACAATGAGCAGTTCTTC. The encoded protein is CASSPIRQGDYNEQFF.

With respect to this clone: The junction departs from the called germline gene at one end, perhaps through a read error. The CDR3 here is CATSRTTGGYSYTF. Here the CDR3 DNA reads TGTGCCACCAGCAGAACGACAGGGGGCTATAGCTACACCTTC. The chain employs TRBV15 and TRBJ1-2, with 10 bases aligning to TRBD1. Germline V CDR1 and CDR2: LNHNV, YYDKDF (reference sequence). The CDR3 consists of 14 residues.

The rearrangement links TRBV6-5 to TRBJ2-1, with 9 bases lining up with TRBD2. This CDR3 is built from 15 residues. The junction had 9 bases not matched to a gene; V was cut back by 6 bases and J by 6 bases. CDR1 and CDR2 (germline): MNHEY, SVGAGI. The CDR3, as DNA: TGTGCCAGCAGCCCACTTGGACTAGCGACCAATGAGCAGTTCTTC. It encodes CASSPLGLATNEQFF.

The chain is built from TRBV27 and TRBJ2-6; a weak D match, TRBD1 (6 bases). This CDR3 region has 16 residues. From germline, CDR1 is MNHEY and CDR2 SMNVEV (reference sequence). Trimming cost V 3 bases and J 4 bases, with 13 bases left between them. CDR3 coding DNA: TGTGCCAGCAGTTTCAATACAGGGACCGGGGCCAACGTCCTGACTTTC. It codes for CASSFNTGTGANVLTF. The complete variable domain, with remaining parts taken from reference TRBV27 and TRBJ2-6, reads EAQVTQNPRYLITVTGKKLTVTCSQNMNHEYMSWYRQDPGLGLRQIYYSMNVEVTDKGDVPEGYKVSRKEKRNFPLILESPSPNQTSLYFCASSFNTGTGANVLTFGAGSRLTVL.

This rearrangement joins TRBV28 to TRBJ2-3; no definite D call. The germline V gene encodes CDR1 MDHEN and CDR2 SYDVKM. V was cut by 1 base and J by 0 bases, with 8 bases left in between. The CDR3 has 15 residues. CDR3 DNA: TGTGCCAGCAGTTTATCGAGAGTCAGCACAGATACGCAGTATTTT. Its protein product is CASSLSRVSTDTQYF.

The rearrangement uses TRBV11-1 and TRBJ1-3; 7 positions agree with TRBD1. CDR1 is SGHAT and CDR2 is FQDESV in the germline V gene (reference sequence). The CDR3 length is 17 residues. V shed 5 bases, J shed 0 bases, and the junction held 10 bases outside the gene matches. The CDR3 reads CASSPRTGVTSGNTIYF. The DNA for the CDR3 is TGTGCCAGCAGCCCACGGACAGGAGTTACCTCTGGAAACACCATATATTTT.

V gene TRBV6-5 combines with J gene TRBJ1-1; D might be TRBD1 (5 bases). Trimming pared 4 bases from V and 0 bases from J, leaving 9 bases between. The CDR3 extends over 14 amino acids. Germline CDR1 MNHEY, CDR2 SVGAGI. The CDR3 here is CASSSTGMNTEAFF. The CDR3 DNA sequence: TGTGCCAGCAGTTCCACAGGTATGAACACTGAAGCTTTCTTT.

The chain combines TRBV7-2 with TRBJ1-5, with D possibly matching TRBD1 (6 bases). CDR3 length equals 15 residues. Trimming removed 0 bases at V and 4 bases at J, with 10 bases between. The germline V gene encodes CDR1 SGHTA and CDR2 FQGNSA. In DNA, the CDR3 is TGTGCCAGCAGCTTAGCTCCAGGGGCGAATCAGCCCCAGCATTTT. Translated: CASSLAPGANQPQHF.

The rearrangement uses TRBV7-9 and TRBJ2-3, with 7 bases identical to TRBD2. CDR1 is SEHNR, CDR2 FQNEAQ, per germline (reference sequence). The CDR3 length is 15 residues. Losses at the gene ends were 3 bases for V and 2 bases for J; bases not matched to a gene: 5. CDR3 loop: CASSFLAVSTDTQYF. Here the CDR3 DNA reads TGTGCCAGCAGCTTTCTAGCGGTTTCCACAGATACGCAGTATTTT.

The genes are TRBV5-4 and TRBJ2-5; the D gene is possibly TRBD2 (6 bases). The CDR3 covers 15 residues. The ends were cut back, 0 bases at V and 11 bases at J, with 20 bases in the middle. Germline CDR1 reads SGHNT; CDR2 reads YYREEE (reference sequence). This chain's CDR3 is CASSLDTRGSGEQYF. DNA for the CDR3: TGTGCCAGCAGCTTGGACACAAGGGGTTCGGGGGAGCAGTACTTC. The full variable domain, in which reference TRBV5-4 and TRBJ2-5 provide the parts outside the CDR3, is ETGVTQSPTHLIKTRGQQVTLRCSSQSGHNTVSWYQQALGQGPQFIFQYYREEENGRGNFPPRFSGLQFPNYSSELNVNALELDDSALYLCASSLDTRGSGEQYFGPGTRLLVL.